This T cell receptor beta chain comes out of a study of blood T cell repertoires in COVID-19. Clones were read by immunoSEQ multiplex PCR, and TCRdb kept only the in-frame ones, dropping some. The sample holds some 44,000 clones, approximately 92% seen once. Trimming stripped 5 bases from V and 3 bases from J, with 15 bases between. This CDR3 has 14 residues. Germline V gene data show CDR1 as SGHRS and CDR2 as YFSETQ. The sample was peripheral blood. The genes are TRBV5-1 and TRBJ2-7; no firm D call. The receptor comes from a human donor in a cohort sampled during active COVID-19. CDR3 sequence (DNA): TGCGCCAGCAGTCCCAGGTGGCCGGACTACGAGCAGTACTTC. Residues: CASSPRWPDYEQYF. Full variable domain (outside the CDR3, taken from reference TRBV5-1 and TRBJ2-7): KAGVTQTPRYLIKTRGQQVTLSCSPISGHRSVSWYQQTPGQGLQFLFEYFSETQRNKGNFPGRFSGRQFSNSRSEMNVSTLELGDSALYLCASSPRWPDYEQYFGPGTRLTVT.